A single sample is the source of the 7 T cell receptor beta chains below, sequenced in a study of CD8+ T cells in alopecia areata. Investigators isolated RNA and reverse transcribed it into cDNA to act as the sequencing template. Generated by immunoSEQ multiplex PCR, the TCRdb table keeps only in-frame clones and is missing some. The sample contains about 150,000 clones, approximately 56% of which appear only once. Sequencing was done on a sample of CD8+ T cells sorted from blood. These TCRs come from a human donor in good health.

The chain recombines TRBV29-1 with TRBJ1-1, with TRBD1 matching over 8 bases. The germline CDR1 and CDR2 sequences are SQVTM and ANQGSEA. Germline trimming cut 2 bases from V and 11 bases from J; bases unmatched to any gene: 13. CDR3 size: 14 residues. The CDR3 loop reads CSVEWPGQAPRAFF. DNA for the CDR3: TGCAGCGTTGAATGGCCGGGACAGGCTCCGAGGGCTTTCTTT.

This clone was observed a few times. This sequence joins TRBV29-1 and TRBJ2-2; perhaps TRBD2 as D (5 bases). The ends were cut back, 6 bases at V and 8 bases at J, with 10 bases in the middle. This CDR3 contains 11 residues. Germline loops: CDR1 SQVTM, CDR2 ANQGSEA. The CDR3 region is CSVGRGGELFF. CDR3 in DNA: TGCAGCGTCGGTAGAGGGGGGGAGCTGTTTTTT.

Concerning this clone itself: The same CDR3 can be traced to other DNA sequences in this sample. This sequence joins TRBV29-1 and TRBJ2-1; no clear D. Deletions cut 1 base from V and 4 bases from J, with 5 bases between. This CDR3 spans 12 amino acids. Germline CDR1 SQVTM, CDR2 ANQGSEA. The CDR3 here is CSVEGRYNEQFF. The CDR3 DNA is TGCAGCGTTGAAGGACGGTACAATGAGCAGTTCTTC.

This rearrangement joins TRBV13 to TRBJ2-1, with 10 nucleotides matching TRBD1. The CDR3 has 15 residues. The V gene's germline CDR1 is PRHDT and CDR2 FYEKMQ (reference sequence). The junction had 5 bases not matched to a gene; V was cut back by 5 bases and J by 4 bases. This CDR3 reads CASSPGGQGYNEQFF. CDR3 DNA: TGTGCCAGCAGCCCAGGGGGACAGGGGTACAATGAGCAGTTCTTC.

The chain combines TRBV11-2 with TRBJ2-1, with D perhaps matching TRBD2 (6 bases). Trimming stripped 3 bases from V and 4 bases from J, with 13 bases between. CDR1 is SGHAT and CDR2 is FQNNGV in the germline V gene. The CDR3 spans 15 residues. CDR3 loop: CASSFWRDYYNEQFF. Written as DNA, the CDR3 is TGTGCCAGCAGCTTCTGGCGGGATTATTACAATGAGCAGTTCTTC.

V usage is TRBV27 and J usage is TRBJ2-7, with unresolved D. The CDR3 covers 12 residues. Trimming pared 4 bases from V and 4 bases from J, leaving 8 bases between. Germline CDR1 is MNHEY and CDR2 is SMNVEV (reference sequence). The CDR3 loop is CASSSTGYEQYF. CDR3 nucleotide sequence: TGTGCCAGCAGTTCCACTGGGTACGAGCAGTACTTC.

The rearrangement joins TRBV9 to TRBJ1-5; D gene unclear. CDR3 size: 13 residues. V lost 4 bases and J 7 bases, leaving 12 bases between the germline ends. CDR1 is SGDLS and CDR2 is YYNGEE in the germline V gene. DNA for the CDR3: TGTGCCAGCAGCCCCAGCGGTGGGCAGCCCCAGCATTTT. Protein: CASSPSGGQPQHF.